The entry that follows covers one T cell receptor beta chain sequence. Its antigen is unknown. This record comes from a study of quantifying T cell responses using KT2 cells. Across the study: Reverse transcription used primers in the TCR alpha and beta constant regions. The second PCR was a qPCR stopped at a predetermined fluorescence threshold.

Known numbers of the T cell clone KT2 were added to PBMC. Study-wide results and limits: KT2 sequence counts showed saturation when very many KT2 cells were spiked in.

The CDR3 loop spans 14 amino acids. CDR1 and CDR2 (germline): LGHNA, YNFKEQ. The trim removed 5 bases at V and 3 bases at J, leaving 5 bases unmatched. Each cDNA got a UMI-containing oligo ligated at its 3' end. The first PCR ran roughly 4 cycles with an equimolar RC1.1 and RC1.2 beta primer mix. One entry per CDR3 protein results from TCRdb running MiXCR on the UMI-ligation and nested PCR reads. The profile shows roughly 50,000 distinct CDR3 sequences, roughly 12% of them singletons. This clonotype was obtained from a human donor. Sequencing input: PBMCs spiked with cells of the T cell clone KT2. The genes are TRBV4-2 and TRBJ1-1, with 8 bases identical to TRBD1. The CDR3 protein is CASSDRGLDTEAFF. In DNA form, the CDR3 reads TGTGCCAGCAGCGACAGGGGTCTGGACACTGAAGCTTTCTTT.